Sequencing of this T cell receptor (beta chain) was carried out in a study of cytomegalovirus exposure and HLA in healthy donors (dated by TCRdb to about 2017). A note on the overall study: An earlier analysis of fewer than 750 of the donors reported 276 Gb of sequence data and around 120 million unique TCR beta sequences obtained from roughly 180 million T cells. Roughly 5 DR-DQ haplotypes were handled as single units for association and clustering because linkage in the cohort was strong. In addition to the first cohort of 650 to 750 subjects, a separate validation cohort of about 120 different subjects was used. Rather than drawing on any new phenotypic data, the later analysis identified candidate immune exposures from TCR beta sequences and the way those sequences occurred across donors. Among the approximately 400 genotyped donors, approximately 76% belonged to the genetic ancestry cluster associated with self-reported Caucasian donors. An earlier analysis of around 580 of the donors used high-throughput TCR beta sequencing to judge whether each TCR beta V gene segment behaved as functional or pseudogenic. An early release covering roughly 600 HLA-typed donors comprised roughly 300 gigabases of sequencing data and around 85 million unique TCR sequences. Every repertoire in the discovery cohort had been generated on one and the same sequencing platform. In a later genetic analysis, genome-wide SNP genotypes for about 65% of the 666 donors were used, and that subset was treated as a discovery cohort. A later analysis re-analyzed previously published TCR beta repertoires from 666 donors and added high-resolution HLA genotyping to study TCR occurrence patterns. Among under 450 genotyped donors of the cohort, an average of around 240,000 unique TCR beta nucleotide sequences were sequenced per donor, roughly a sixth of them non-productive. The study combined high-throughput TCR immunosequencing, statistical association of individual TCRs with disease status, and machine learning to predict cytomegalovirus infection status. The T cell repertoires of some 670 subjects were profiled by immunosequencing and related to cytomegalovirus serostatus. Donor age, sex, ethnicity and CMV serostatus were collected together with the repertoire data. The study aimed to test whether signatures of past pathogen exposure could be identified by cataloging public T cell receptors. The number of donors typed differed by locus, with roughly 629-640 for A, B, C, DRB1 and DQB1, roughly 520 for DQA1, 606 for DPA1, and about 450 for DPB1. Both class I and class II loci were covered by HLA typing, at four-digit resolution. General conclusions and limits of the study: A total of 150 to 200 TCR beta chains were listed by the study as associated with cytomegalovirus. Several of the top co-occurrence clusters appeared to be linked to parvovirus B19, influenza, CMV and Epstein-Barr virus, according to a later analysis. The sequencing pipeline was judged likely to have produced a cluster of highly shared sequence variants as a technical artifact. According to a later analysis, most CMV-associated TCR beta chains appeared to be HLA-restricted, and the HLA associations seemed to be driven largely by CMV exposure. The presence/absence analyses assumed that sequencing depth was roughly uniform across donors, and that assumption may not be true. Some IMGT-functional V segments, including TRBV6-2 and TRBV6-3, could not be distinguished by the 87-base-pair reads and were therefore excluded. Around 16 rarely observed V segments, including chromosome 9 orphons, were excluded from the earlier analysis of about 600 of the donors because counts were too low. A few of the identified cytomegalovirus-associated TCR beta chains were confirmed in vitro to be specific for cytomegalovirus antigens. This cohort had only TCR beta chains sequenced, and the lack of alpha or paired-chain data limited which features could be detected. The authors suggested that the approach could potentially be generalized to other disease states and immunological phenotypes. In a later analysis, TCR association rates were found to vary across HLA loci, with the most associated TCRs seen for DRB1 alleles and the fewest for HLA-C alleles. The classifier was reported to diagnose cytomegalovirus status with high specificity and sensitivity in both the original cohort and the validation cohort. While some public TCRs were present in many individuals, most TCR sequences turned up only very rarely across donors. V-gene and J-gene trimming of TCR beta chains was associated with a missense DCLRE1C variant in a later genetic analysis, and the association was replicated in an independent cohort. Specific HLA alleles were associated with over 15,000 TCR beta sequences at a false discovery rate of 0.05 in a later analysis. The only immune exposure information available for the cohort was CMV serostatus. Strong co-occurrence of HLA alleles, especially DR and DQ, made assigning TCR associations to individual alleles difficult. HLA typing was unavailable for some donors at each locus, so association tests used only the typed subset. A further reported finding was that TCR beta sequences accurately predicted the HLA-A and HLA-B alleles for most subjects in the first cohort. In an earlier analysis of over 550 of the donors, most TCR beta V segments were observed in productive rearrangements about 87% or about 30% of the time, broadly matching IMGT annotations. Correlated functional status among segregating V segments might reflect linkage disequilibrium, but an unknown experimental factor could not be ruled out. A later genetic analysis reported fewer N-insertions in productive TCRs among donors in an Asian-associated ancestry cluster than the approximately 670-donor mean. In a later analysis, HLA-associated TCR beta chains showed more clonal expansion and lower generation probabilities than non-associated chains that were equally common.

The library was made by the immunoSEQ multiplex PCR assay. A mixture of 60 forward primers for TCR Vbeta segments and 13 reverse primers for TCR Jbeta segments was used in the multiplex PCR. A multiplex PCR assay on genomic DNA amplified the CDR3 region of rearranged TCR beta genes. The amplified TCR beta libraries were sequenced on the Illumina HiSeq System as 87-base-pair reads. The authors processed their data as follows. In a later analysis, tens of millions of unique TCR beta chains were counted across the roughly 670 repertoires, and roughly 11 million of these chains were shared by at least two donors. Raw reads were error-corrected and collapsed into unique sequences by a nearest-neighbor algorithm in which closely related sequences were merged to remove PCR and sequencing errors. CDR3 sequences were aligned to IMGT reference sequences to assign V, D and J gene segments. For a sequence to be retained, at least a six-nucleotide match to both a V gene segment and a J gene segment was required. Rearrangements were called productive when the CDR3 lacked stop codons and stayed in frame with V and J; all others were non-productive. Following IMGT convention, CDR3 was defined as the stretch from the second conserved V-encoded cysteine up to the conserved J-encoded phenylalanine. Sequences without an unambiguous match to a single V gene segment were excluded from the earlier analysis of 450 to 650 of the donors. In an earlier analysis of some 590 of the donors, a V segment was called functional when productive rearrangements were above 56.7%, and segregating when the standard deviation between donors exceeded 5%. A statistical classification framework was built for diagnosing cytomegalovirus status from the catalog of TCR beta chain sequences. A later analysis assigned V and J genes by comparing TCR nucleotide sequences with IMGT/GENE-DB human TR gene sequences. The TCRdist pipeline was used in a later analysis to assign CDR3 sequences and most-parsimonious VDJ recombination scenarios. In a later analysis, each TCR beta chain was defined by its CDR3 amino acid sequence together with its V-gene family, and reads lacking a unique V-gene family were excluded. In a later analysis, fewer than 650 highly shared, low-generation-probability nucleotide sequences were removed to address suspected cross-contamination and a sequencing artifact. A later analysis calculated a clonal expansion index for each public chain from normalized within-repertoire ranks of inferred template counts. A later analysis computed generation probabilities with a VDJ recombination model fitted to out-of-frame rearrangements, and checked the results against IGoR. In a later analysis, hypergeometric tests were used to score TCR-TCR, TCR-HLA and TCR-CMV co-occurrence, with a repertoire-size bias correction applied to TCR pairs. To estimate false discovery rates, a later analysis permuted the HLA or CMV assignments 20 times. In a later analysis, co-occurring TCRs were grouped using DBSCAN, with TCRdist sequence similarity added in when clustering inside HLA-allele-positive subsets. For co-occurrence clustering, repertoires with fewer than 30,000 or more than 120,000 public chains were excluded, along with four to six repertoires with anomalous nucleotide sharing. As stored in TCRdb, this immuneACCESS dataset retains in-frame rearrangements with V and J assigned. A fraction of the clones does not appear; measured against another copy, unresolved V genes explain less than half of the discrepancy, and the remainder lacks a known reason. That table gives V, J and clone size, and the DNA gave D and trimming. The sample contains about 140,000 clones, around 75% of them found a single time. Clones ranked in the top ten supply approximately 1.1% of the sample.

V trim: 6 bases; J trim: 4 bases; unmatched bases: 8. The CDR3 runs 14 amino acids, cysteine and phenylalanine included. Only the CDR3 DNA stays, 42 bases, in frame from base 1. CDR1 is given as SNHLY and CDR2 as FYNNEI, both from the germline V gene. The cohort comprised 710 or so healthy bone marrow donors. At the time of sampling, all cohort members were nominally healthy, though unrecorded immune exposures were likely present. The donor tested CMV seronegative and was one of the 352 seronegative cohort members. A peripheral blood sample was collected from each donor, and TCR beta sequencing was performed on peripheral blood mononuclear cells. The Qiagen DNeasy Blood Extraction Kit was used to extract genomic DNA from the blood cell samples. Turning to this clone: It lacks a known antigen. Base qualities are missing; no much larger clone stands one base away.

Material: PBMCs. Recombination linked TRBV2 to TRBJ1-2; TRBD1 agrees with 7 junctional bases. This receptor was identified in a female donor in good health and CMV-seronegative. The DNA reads TGTGCCAGCAGGAAGACGACAGGGTCCTATGGCTACACCTTC. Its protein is CASRKTTGSYGYTF. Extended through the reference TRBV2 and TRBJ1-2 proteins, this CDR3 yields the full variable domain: EPEVTQTPSHQVTQMGQEVILRCVPISNHLYFYWYRQILGQKVEFLVSFYNNEISEKSEIFDDQFSVERPDGSNFTLKIRSTKLEDSAMYFCASRKTTGSYGYTFGSGTRLTVV.